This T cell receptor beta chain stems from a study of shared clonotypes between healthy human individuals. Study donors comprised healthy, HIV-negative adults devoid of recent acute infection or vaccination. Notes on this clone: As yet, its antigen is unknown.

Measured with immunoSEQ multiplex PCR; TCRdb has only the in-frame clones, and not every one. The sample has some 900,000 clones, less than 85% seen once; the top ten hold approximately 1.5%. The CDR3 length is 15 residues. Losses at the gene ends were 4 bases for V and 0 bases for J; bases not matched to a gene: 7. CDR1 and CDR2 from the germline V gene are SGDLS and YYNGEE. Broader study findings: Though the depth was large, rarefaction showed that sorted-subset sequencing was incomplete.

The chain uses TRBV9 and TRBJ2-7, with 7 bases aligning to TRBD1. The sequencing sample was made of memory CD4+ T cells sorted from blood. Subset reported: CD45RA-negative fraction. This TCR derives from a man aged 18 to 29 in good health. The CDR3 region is CASSLRDSSSYEQYF. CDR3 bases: TGTGCCAGCAGCCTACGGGACAGTAGCTCCTACGAGCAGTACTTC.